This T cell receptor (beta chain) was sequenced for a study of blood T cell repertoires in COVID-19. The sample holds one count of this clone. Sequenced by immunoSEQ multiplex PCR; TCRdb stores in-frame clones only, minus some. The repertoire holds around 81,000 clones, with 70% to 90% as singletons. The ends lost 7 bases at V and 5 bases at J; junction bases unmatched: 11. This CDR3 has 14 residues. The germline CDR1 and CDR2 sequences are SNHLY and FYNNEI. The J gene is TRBJ2-7, the V gene TRBV2; 7 positions agree with TRBD1. The sequence came from a man between 65 and 85 years old with acute or convalescent COVID-19. The source material was peripheral blood. In DNA, the CDR3 is TGTGCCAGCAACCGGGACAGCCCGCTTGACGAGCAGTACTTC. Translating gives CASNRDSPLDEQYF. Full variable domain (rest looked up from reference TRBV2 and TRBJ2-7): EPEVTQTPSHQVTQMGQEVILRCVPISNHLYFYWYRQILGQKVEFLVSFYNNEISEKSEIFDDQFSVERPDGSNFTLKIRSTKLEDSAMYFCASNRDSPLDEQYFGPGTRLTVT.